Here is one TCR beta chain with its context. This CDR3 has 15 amino acids. Germline V lookup: CDR1 MGHRA, CDR2 YSYEKL. The V gene lost 2 bases and the J gene lost 7 bases, with 14 bases spanning the gap. Participants reported their clinical history, and cohort assignment relied on those reports. Symptom resolution, clearance, or two negative PCRs marked the recovered donors of Cohort 3. Assay used: immunoSEQ multiplex PCR; TCRdb lists only in-frame clones, some missing. Of fewer than 400,000 clones in the sample, 75% to 90% were seen once. These data originate in a study of blood T cell repertoires in COVID-19. Study overall: Collection of acute and convalescent COVID-19 samples took place in the United States, Italy and Spain. T cells, B-cell-depleted T cells, or PBMCs supplied cDNA or gDNA.

The specimen was PBMCs or T cells enriched from blood (not recorded which). The rearrangement joins TRBV4-1 to TRBJ1-4; a weak D match, TRBD1 (6 bases). The sequence was collected from a man between 25 and 39 years old who had recovered from COVID-19. The CDR3 nucleotides are TGCGCCAGCAGCCAATCAGGGAACAGGGCTGAAAAACTGTTTTTT. Translation: CASSQSGNRAEKLFF.